A single sample gave rise to the 10 T cell receptor beta chains below, sequenced in a study of regulatory T cells in long-lasting Graves disease. Time point specified: newly diagnosed GD, antithyroid drugs for less than 3 months. PBMCs were the source of the RNA used for TCR sequencing. Arm-PCR of CDR3 regions and iRepertoire HTBI primers were used to build TCR beta libraries. TCRdb reanalysed the multiplex PCR reads using MiXCR and keeps one entry per CDR3 protein. This sample has roughly 420,000 distinct CDR3 sequences, with 12% to 15% found just once. These same data were also listed under a study on T cells in Graves' hyperthyroidism and ophthalmopathy.

This specimen consisted of peripheral blood mononuclear cells (PBMCs), obtained at new diagnosis, from a patient treated with antithyroid drugs. Source of these receptors: a woman aged 50 to 60 with Graves disease.

This clonotype showed up many times. The chain joins TRBV6-1 to TRBJ2-7, with D possibly TRBD1 on 6 matching bases. CDR3 length: 15 residues. V lost 4 bases, J lost 7 bases, and 20 bases lay in between. Germline assignment: CDR1 MNHNS and CDR2 SASEGT. The CDR3 loop is CASSGSGTPRGEQYF. DNA for the CDR3: TGTGCCAGCAGTGGATCCGGGACACCCCGAGGAGAGCAGTACTTC.

This clonotype was detected ten times or more. The chain joins TRBV28 to TRBJ1-1; 9 nucleotides match TRBD1. The CDR3 is made up of 14 amino acids. The germline CDR1 and CDR2 sequences are MDHEN and SYDVKM. Germline trimming cut 4 bases from V and 4 bases from J; bases unmatched to any gene: 4. CDR3 sequence reads: CASSWTGDGTEAFF. The CDR3 DNA is TGTGCCAGCAGTTGGACAGGGGACGGCACTGAAGCTTTCTTT.

This clonotype occurred a few times. The J gene is TRBJ2-3, the V gene TRBV19, with TRBD1 identical over 7 bases. The CDR3 is 15 amino acids. Unmatched junction bases numbered 7, after V lost 3 bases and J lost 4 bases. Germline-derived CDR1 and CDR2 are LNHDA and SQIVND (reference sequence). The chain's CDR3 is CASSMGDRVADTQYF. The CDR3 DNA reads TGTGCCAGTAGTATGGGAGACAGGGTTGCAGATACGCAGTATTTT.

V gene TRBV25-1 combines with J gene TRBJ1-4; TRBD1 aligns across 7 bases. Unmatched junction bases numbered 4, after V lost 3 bases and J lost 3 bases. The CDR3 covers 15 residues. The V gene's germline CDR1 is MGHDK and CDR2 SYGVNS. This chain's CDR3 is CASSDQTGPNEKLFF. In DNA form, the CDR3 reads TGTGCCAGCAGTGACCAGACAGGGCCTAATGAAAAACTGTTTTTT.

In its sample, this clonotype was seen many times. V gene TRBV5-1 combines with J gene TRBJ2-7, with 12 bases identical to TRBD1. The CDR3 is made up of 14 amino acids. Germline lookup yields CDR1 SGHRS and CDR2 YFSETQ. V lost 3 bases, J lost 3 bases, and 1 base stayed unmatched. CDR3 sequence: CASSWDRGHYEQYF. CDR3 DNA sequence: TGCGCCAGCAGCTGGGACAGGGGGCACTACGAGCAGTACTTC.

V gene TRBV7-8 combines with J gene TRBJ2-7; TRBD2 aligns across 9 bases. The length of the CDR3 is 15 residues. Germline V CDR1 and CDR2: SGHVS, FQNEAQ. After removal of 7 bases from V and 6 bases from J, the junction contained 13 bases not matched to a gene. Written as DNA, the CDR3 is TGTGCCAGCACCCCGGCAGGGACTAGCCGTCTCGAGCAGTACTTC. As protein: CASTPAGTSRLEQYF. The full variable domain, rest sourced from reference TRBV7-8 and TRBJ2-7, is GAGVSQSPRYKVAKRGQDVALRCDPISGHVSLFWYQQALGQGPEFLTYFQNEAQLDKSGLPSDRFFAERPEGSVSTLKIQRTQQEDSAVYLCASTPAGTSRLEQYFGPGTRLTVT.

Concerning this clonotype: The missing conserved phenylalanine or tryptophan at the end of this CDR3 makes a read error likely. The DNA of the CDR3 is TGTGCCAGCTCACCACCCGAGACCCAAGAGACCCAGTACATC. It codes for CASSPPETQETQYI. The J gene is TRBJ2-5, the V gene TRBV18; D unresolved. Trimming took 0 bases from V and 1 from J, leaving 6 bases between them. Per germline, CDR1 KGHSH and CDR2 LQKENI. There are 14 residues in the CDR3.

This clonotype has at least ten counts. This chain connects TRBV6-1 to TRBJ2-1; 10 positions match TRBD2. Germline V lookup: CDR1 MNHNS, CDR2 SASEGT. This CDR3 contains 17 residues. Trimming took 3 bases from V and 0 from J; bases not matched to a gene: 5. The chain's CDR3 is CASSDSGLASSYNEQFF. CDR3 sequence (DNA): TGTGCCAGCAGTGATTCGGGACTAGCGAGCTCCTACAATGAGCAGTTCTTC.

On this clonotype itself: This sequence may be a read error, since a much larger clone differs from it by one base. The V and J genes are TRBV5-1 and TRBJ2-7; 12 bases map to TRBD1. CDR1 SGHRS and CDR2 YFSETQ come from the germline V gene. The CDR3 is made up of 15 amino acids. V trimming: 4 bases; J trimming: 10 bases; junction bases outside the gene matches: 12. This CDR3 reads CASSPGTGGARDQYF. The CDR3 bases are TGCGCCAGCAGCCCGGGGACAGGGGGCGCGAGGGACCAGTACTTC.

The V call is TRBV19, the J call TRBJ2-6; unclear D gene. Germline V gene data show CDR1 as LNHDA and CDR2 as SQIVND (reference sequence). The V and J ends lost 2 bases and 3 bases respectively, with 8 bases between them. The CDR3 has 15 amino acids. The CDR3 region has the DNA TGTGCCAGTAGTATACAAGAGGATGGGGCCAACGTCCTGACTTTC. This translates into CASSIQEDGANVLTF.